Each of the 18 T cell receptor beta chains below was sequenced from the same sample in a study of shared clonotypes between healthy human individuals. TCRdb's copy holds only in-frame clones and misses some; the assay was immunoSEQ multiplex PCR. Altogether approximately 740,000 clones are present, more than 85% being singletons, with the ten largest covering more than 20%. CD8 cells regarded as naive lacked CD45RO, were positively chosen for CCR7, and omitted terminally differentiated effector memory CD45RA+ cells. Sequenced sample: naive CD8+ T cells sorted from blood. The receptors originated from a young man in good health.

The chain is built from TRBV5-4 and TRBJ2-1; D might be TRBD1 (6 bases). CDR1 is SGHNT and CDR2 is YYREEE in the germline V gene (reference sequence). The CDR3 has 14 residues. V lost 5 bases and J lost 5, with 14 bases in between. CDR3 DNA: TGTGCCAGCAGACCCGGGACACAAAACAATGAGCAGTTCTTC. This encodes CASRPGTQNNEQFF. The whole variable domain, remainder taken from reference TRBV5-4 and TRBJ2-1, is ETGVTQSPTHLIKTRGQQVTLRCSSQSGHNTVSWYQQALGQGPQFIFQYYREEENGRGNFPPRFSGLQFPNYSSELNVNALELDDSALYLCASRPGTQNNEQFFGPGTRLTVL.

The CDR3 reads CASSFTGGYEQYF. DNA for the CDR3: TGCGCCAGCAGCTTTACGGGGGGCTACGAGCAGTACTTC. The chain recombines TRBV5-1 with TRBJ2-7; 7 positions match TRBD2. Germline lookup yields CDR1 SGHRS and CDR2 YFSETQ. The CDR3 is made up of 13 amino acids. V was clipped by 2 bases and J by 3 bases; unmatched bases: 2.

The V gene is TRBV5-5, the J gene TRBJ2-7; 8 bases fit TRBD2. Germline CDR1 is SGHKS and CDR2 is YYEKEE (reference sequence). Trimming took 2 bases from V and 6 from J; bases not matched to a gene: 13. The CDR3 consists of 16 residues. CDR3 coding DNA: TGTGCCAGCAGCTTCTCGTCGGGACTAGTACAGTCCGAGCAGTACTTC. This encodes CASSFSSGLVQSEQYF.

The genes are TRBV27 and TRBJ2-1; D is possibly TRBD1 (6 bases). V was trimmed by 2 bases and J by 8 bases, leaving 19 bases between them. Germline CDR1 is MNHEY and CDR2 is SMNVEV (reference sequence). The CDR3 runs to 16 residues. Here the CDR3 reads CASSLTSSTGVDEQFF. Written as DNA, the CDR3 is TGTGCCAGCAGTTTAACCTCTTCGACAGGCGTCGATGAGCAGTTCTTC.

The CDR3 reads CASSTRPSLVEPQHF. CDR3 DNA sequence: TGTGCCAGCAGCACTCGGCCCTCCTTGGTTGAGCCCCAGCATTTT. The chain employs TRBV7-8 and TRBJ1-5; no definite D call. The CDR3 has 15 amino acids. In germline, CDR1 is SGHVS, CDR2 FQNEAQ. Trimming removed 5 bases at V and 8 bases at J, with 19 bases between.

This chain links TRBV11-3 with TRBJ2-7; weak D call: TRBD2 (5 bases). Germline V lookup: CDR1 SGHNT, CDR2 YENEEA. This CDR3 is built from 14 residues. V lost 4 bases to trimming and J lost 6 bases, with 16 bases between them. In DNA form, the CDR3 reads TGTGCCAGCAGCTCCCGGGATACCGGCCCCGAGCAGTACTTC. Residues: CASSSRDTGPEQYF.

The gene calls are TRBV7-9 and TRBJ1-1, with 9 bases aligning to TRBD1. This CDR3 is built from 15 residues. Germline values: CDR1 SEHNR, CDR2 FQNEAQ (reference sequence). Trimming removed 10 bases from V and 6 bases from J; junction bases left unmatched: 15. The chain's CDR3 is CAISLPGQGPPEAFF. CDR3 nucleotides: TGTGCCATCTCCTTACCGGGACAGGGTCCCCCTGAAGCTTTCTTT.

The J gene is TRBJ1-2, the V gene TRBV30; D is unclear. CDR3 length equals 12 residues. The ends were cut back, 4 bases at V and 0 bases at J, with 6 bases in the middle. The germline gives CDR1 GTSNPN, CDR2 SVGIG (reference sequence). This CDR3 is CAWTETNYGYTF. CDR3 nucleotide sequence: TGTGCCTGGACAGAGACTAACTATGGCTACACCTTC.

The gene calls are TRBV4-1 and TRBJ1-4; a possible D gene is TRBD1 (6 bases). Trimming stripped 4 bases from V and 7 bases from J, with 16 bases between. The CDR3 has 15 residues. From germline, CDR1 is MGHRA and CDR2 YSYEKL. The CDR3 coding sequence is TGCGCCAGCAGCCCCTCACAGGGTGAGATTGAAAAACTGTTTTTT. It translates to CASSPSQGEIEKLFF.

This chain joins TRBV27 and TRBJ1-1; TRBD1 matches 11 bases. With V trimmed by 1 base and J by 0 bases, 4 bases remained unmatched. Germline values: CDR1 MNHEY, CDR2 SMNVEV (reference sequence). The CDR3 contains 17 residues. CDR3 amino acids: CASSLWGQGEVNTEAFF. The CDR3 DNA reads TGTGCCAGCAGTTTATGGGGACAGGGGGAGGTGAACACTGAAGCTTTCTTT.

Concerning this clone: The junction departs from the called germline gene at one end, perhaps through a read error. The V gene is TRBV27, the J gene TRBJ2-1, with TRBD2 identical over 9 bases. The CDR3 spans 16 residues. Germline V CDR1 and CDR2: MNHEY, SMNVEV (reference sequence). The DNA of the CDR3 is TGTGCCAGCAGGGTGGTCGGGACTAGCTCCCACAATGAGCAGTTCTTC. It is translated as CASRVVGTSSHNEQFF.

The chain employs TRBV7-2 and TRBJ1-5; D unresolved. CDR1 and CDR2 (germline): SGHTA, FQGNSA. Trimming stripped 4 bases from V and 12 bases from J, with 13 bases between. This CDR3 region has 12 residues. The CDR3 loop reads CASSSGNRRQHF. The CDR3 DNA reads as TGTGCCAGCAGCTCCGGGAACAGACGCCAGCATTTT.

This clone came up once. This sequence joins TRBV7-9 and TRBJ2-7; 7 bases are shared with TRBD1. This CDR3 comprises 14 residues. J lost 4 bases, V lost 4 bases, and 7 bases had no gene match. Germline V gene sequence: CDR1 SEHNR, CDR2 FQNEAQ (reference sequence). This CDR3 reads CASSYTGTDYEQYF. The CDR3 DNA reads as TGTGCCAGCAGCTACACCGGGACAGATTACGAGCAGTACTTC.

Points on this clone: The same CDR3 can be traced to other DNA sequences in this sample. This chain uses TRBV30 with TRBJ1-3; D is undetermined. Germline V gives CDR1 GTSNPN, CDR2 SVGIG (reference sequence). The CDR3 runs 12 residues. V was pared by 1 base and J by 1 base, with 2 bases between. This chain's CDR3 is CAWSASGNTIYF. For the CDR3, the DNA is TGTGCCTGGAGTGCTTCTGGAAACACCATATATTTT.

This chain links TRBV28 with TRBJ2-5, with 12 bases matching TRBD2. Per the germline V gene, CDR1 is MDHEN and CDR2 is SYDVKM. This CDR3 comprises 18 residues. V was pared by 7 bases and J by 2 bases, with 14 bases of the junction left unmatched. CDR3 residues: CASTSGRAGRSLQETQYF. The CDR3 DNA sequence: TGTGCCAGCACTAGCGGGAGGGCCGGGAGATCGCTTCAAGAGACCCAGTACTTC.

In DNA form, the CDR3 reads TGCGCCAGCAGCTTCGACGCCCCGACCACTGAAGCTTTCTTT. Translating gives CASSFDAPTTEAFF. The rearrangement links TRBV4-3 to TRBJ1-1; D call uncertain. The CDR3 contains 14 residues. Germline-derived CDR1 and CDR2 are LGHNA and YSLEER. V lost 5 bases and J 4 bases, leaving 14 bases between the germline ends.

The chain uses TRBV19 and TRBJ1-2; TRBD1 matches 7 bases. Germline CDR1 reads LNHDA; CDR2 reads SQIVND (reference sequence). Trimming at V came to 5 bases and at J to 7 bases, leaving 10 bases not matched to a gene. The CDR3 is 14 amino acids. CDR3 DNA sequence: TGTGCCAGTAGTCTCCGGGACAGATACTCTGGCTACACCTTC. Translated: CASSLRDRYSGYTF.

The rearrangement uses TRBV7-9 and TRBJ2-7; D is perhaps TRBD2 (5 bases). This CDR3 comprises 12 residues. Looked up from germline, CDR1 is SEHNR and CDR2 is FQNEAQ (reference sequence). The V end lost 5 bases, the J end lost 3 bases, and 8 bases lay between the germline ends. The CDR3 here is CASSQRGYEQYF. In DNA form, the CDR3 reads TGTGCCAGCAGCCAACGGGGCTACGAGCAGTACTTC.